This TCR beta chain is from a study of cytomegalovirus exposure and HLA in healthy donors. Study-wide findings and caveats: Association of a missense DCLRE1C variant with TCR beta V- and J-gene trimming was reported in a later analysis. As immune exposure information, only CMV serostatus was available. Some TCR beta chains (roughly 160 of them) were listed as cytomegalovirus-associated.

The PCR employed 60 Vbeta primers together with 13 Jbeta primers. In the original processing: A later analysis counted 70 million to 85 million unique TCR beta chains, around 10 million shared. Method: immunoSEQ multiplex PCR; TCRdb's copy keeps in-frame clones and lacks some. The V and J calls and clone size were taken over from that table, and D and trimming were inferred from the DNA. The sample yields under 200,000 clones, more than 80% seen once. Per the germline V gene, CDR1 is PRHDT and CDR2 is FYEKMQ (reference sequence). Trimming cost V 3 bases and J 2 bases; bases outside gene matches: 3. The CDR3 is 14 residues long. On this clone itself: As yet, its antigen is unknown.

This chain uses TRBV13 with TRBJ2-7; TRBD1 matches at 8 bases. The clonotype originates from a woman between 18 and 30 years old in good health and CMV-seronegative. Sequencing input: PBMCs. In DNA, the CDR3 is TGTGCCAGCAGCTTTCAACAGGGGGCCTACGAGCAGTACTTC. It yields the protein CASSFQQGAYEQYF. Full variable domain (remainder filled in from reference TRBV13 and TRBJ2-7): AAGVIQSPRHLIKEKRETATLKCYPIPRHDTVYWYQQGPGQDPQFLISFYEKMQSDKGSIPDRFSAQQFSDYHSELNMSSLELGDSALYFCASSFQQGAYEQYFGPGTRLTVT.